Listed here are 24 T cell receptor beta chains from one sample, sequenced in a study of blood T cell repertoires in COVID-19. TCRdb's table, derived via immunoSEQ multiplex PCR, lists solely in-frame clones and lacks some. The sample comprises about 440,000 clones, around 91% of which are singletons, and 0.6% rests with the top ten. Input material: PBMCs or T cells enriched from blood (not recorded which). These receptors originate from a man aged 18 to 29 who had recovered from COVID-19.

The rearrangement joins TRBV5-1 to TRBJ2-1; the D gene is possibly TRBD1 (5 bases). CDR3 length: 15 residues. V was trimmed by 0 bases and J by 7 bases, leaving 14 bases between them. Germline V lookup: CDR1 SGHRS, CDR2 YFSETQ. The CDR3 region is CASSLVGRVGNEQFF. The CDR3 DNA follows: TGCGCCAGCAGCTTGGTGGGCAGGGTGGGTAATGAGCAGTTCTTC.

V is TRBV7-2 and J is TRBJ1-2; D might be TRBD1 (6 bases). V was clipped by 4 bases and J by 5 bases, with 14 bases between them. Germline-derived CDR1 and CDR2 are SGHTA and FQGNSA. This CDR3 has 14 residues. The CDR3 DNA is TGTGCCAGCAGCTCGGGACACTGGGATTATGGCTACACCTTC. Its translation: CASSSGHWDYGYTF.

This chain links TRBV19 with TRBJ2-7; 10 nucleotides align to TRBD2. The CDR3 has 15 residues. Germline loops: CDR1 LNHDA, CDR2 SQIVND (reference sequence). The V and J ends lost 3 bases and 0 bases, in that order; junction bases with no gene match: 2. CDR3 in DNA: TGTGCCAGTAGTATGGGACTAGCGATCTCCTACGAGCAGTACTTC. It is translated as CASSMGLAISYEQYF. The complete variable domain, with remaining parts taken from reference TRBV19 and TRBJ2-7, reads DGGITQSPKYLFRKEGQNVTLSCEQNLNHDAMYWYRQDPGQGLRLIYYSQIVNDFQKGDIAEGYSVSREKKESFPLTVTSAQKNPTAFYLCASSMGLAISYEQYFGPGTRLTVT.

V gene TRBV27 combines with J gene TRBJ2-7; a weak D match, TRBD2 (6 bases). Trimming pared 6 bases from V and 3 bases from J, leaving 12 bases between. The CDR3 runs 13 residues. Germline lookup yields CDR1 MNHEY and CDR2 SMNVEV (reference sequence). The CDR3 reads CASSLGLFYEQYF. CDR3 nucleotide sequence: TGTGCCAGCAGCCTGGGACTTTTCTACGAGCAGTACTTC.

This clone is a singleton in its sample. The gene calls are TRBV5-8 and TRBJ1-2; 11 bases map to TRBD1. The CDR3 sequence is 14 residues long. The germline V gene encodes CDR1 SGHTS and CDR2 YDEGEE. V gave up 7 bases and J gave up 7 bases; unmatched junction bases: 9. The CDR3 region is CASHNLGQGVGYTF. CDR3 DNA sequence: TGTGCCAGCCACAACCTGGGACAGGGGGTTGGCTACACCTTC.

The V gene is TRBV24-1, the J gene TRBJ2-1; TRBD2 matches 10 bases. The germline CDR1 and CDR2 sequences are KGHDR and SFDVKD. J gave up 7 bases and V 7 bases, and 12 bases lay outside the gene matches. The length of the CDR3 is 16 residues. The CDR3 region is CATSTSGNGPRNEQFF. The DNA for the CDR3 is TGTGCCACCAGCACTAGCGGGAACGGTCCTCGGAATGAGCAGTTCTTC.

This chain links TRBV5-1 with TRBJ2-7; TRBD2 might be the D (5 bases). V was clipped by 9 bases and J by 1 base, with 20 bases between them. This CDR3 contains 15 residues. From germline, CDR1 is SGHRS and CDR2 YFSETQ. This chain's CDR3 is CATDLPVGISYEQYF. The CDR3, as DNA: TGCGCCACCGACCTCCCGGTCGGGATTTCCTACGAGCAGTACTTC.

V and J are TRBV28 and TRBJ2-1; 7 bases map to TRBD1. CDR1 and CDR2 (germline): MDHEN, SYDVKM. The CDR3 runs to 17 residues. V gave up 8 bases and J gave up 2 bases; unmatched junction bases: 15. CDR3 loop: CASQGQFQPQPYNEQFF. The CDR3 DNA sequence: TGTGCCAGCCAGGGACAGTTCCAACCTCAACCCTACAATGAGCAGTTCTTC.

A remark on this clone: The same CDR3 is also encoded by other DNA sequences in this sample. The V gene is TRBV5-1, the J gene TRBJ2-7, with TRBD1 identical over 10 bases. CDR1 and CDR2 from the germline V gene are SGHRS and YFSETQ. After removal of 4 bases from V and 4 bases from J, the junction contained 5 bases not matched to a gene. The CDR3 has 14 residues. In DNA form, the CDR3 reads TGCGCCAGCAGCCCGGGGGACAGGGGTTACGAGCAGTACTTC. It is translated as CASSPGDRGYEQYF.

The rearrangement uses TRBV29-1 and TRBJ2-1; D gene ambiguous. V was pared by 0 bases and J by 9 bases, with 6 bases between. From germline, CDR1 is SQVTM and CDR2 ANQGSEA. This CDR3 is built from 11 residues. CDR3 residues: CSVEEPSEQFF. CDR3 in DNA: TGCAGCGTTGAAGAACCCAGTGAGCAGTTCTTC.

The CDR3 coding sequence is TGTGCCAGCAGCCCGGGGGGGGGCAATCAGCCCCAGCATTTT. Amino acid sequence: CASSPGGGNQPQHF. The rearrangement links TRBV11-2 to TRBJ1-5; D possibly corresponds to TRBD1 (5 bases). CDR1 is SGHAT, CDR2 FQNNGV, per germline. The CDR3 sequence is 14 residues long. V was pared by 5 bases and J by 2 bases, with 10 bases between.

J is TRBJ1-2 and V is TRBV10-3; D unclear. The CDR3 extends over 13 amino acids. Trimming cost V 9 bases and J 5 bases, with 16 bases left between them. Germline CDR1 is ENHRY and CDR2 is SYGVKD. Here the CDR3 reads CAIGPLAGYGYTF. In DNA, the CDR3 is TGTGCCATTGGACCGCTCGCGGGGTATGGCTACACCTTC.

V gene TRBV28 combines with J gene TRBJ1-4, with a tentative D call TRBD1 (6 bases). Germline values: CDR1 MDHEN, CDR2 SYDVKM. The CDR3 extends over 17 amino acids. Trimming took 3 bases from V and 5 from J, leaving 19 bases between them. The CDR3: CASSFFQGVGQNEKLFF. CDR3 nucleotides: TGTGCCAGCAGTTTTTTTCAGGGCGTGGGACAAAATGAAAAACTGTTTTTT.

The chain couples TRBV4-1 to TRBJ2-2, with 8 nucleotides matching TRBD1. This CDR3 is 16 amino acids long. After removal of 3 bases from V and 3 bases from J, the junction contained 6 bases not matched to a gene. CDR1 MGHRA and CDR2 YSYEKL come from the germline V gene. In nucleotides, the CDR3 is TGCGCCAGCAGCCACATCGGACAGGGATACACCGGGGAGCTGTTTTTT. Translated, it gives CASSHIGQGYTGELFF.

This clone was observed a handful of times. This rearrangement joins TRBV19 to TRBJ1-4, with D possibly TRBD1 on 5 matching bases. CDR1 and CDR2 (germline): LNHDA, SQIVND (reference sequence). V was clipped by 7 bases and J by 3 bases, with 9 bases between them. This CDR3 spans 13 amino acids. CDR3 region: CASNTGPNEKLFF. CDR3 in DNA: TGTGCCAGTAACACAGGTCCTAATGAAAAACTGTTTTTT.

This clone showed up just once. The chain recombines TRBV7-9 with TRBJ1-4; TRBD1 matches at 7 bases. CDR1 and CDR2 from the germline V gene are SEHNR and FQNEAQ (reference sequence). V shed 2 bases, J shed 7 bases, and the junction held 7 bases outside the gene matches. CDR3 size: 15 residues. As DNA, the CDR3 is TGTGCCAGCAGCTTACGGGGGACAGCTGGTGAAAAACTGTTTTTT. Protein sequence: CASSLRGTAGEKLFF.

The chain couples TRBV2 to TRBJ1-1, with 10 positions matching TRBD1. The length of the CDR3 is 14 residues. Germline lookup yields CDR1 SNHLY and CDR2 FYNNEI. Trimming took 6 bases from V and 7 from J; bases not matched to a gene: 8. The CDR3 region is CASRPGQGGGEAFF. The CDR3 DNA reads TGTGCCAGCAGGCCCGGACAGGGGGGCGGTGAAGCTTTCTTT.

V gene TRBV3-1 (or the pseudogene TRBV3-2) combines with J gene TRBJ2-3, with TRBD2 identical over 8 bases. V shed 4 bases and J 4 bases; nucleotides not matched to a gene: 13. The CDR3 has 17 amino acids. Germline lookup yields CDR1 LGHDT and CDR2 YNNKEL (reference sequence). The CDR3 DNA reads as TGTGCCAGCAGCCCCCTGTGGAGGGTAGCGGGATCAGATACGCAGTATTTT. As protein: CASSPLWRVAGSDTQYF.

V usage is TRBV30 and J usage is TRBJ2-1, with D unclear. The V end lost 5 bases, the J end lost 0 bases, and 8 bases lay between the germline ends. Germline assignment: CDR1 GTSNPN and CDR2 SVGIG (reference sequence). The length of the CDR3 is 13 residues. This CDR3 is CAWAPSSYNEQFF. For the CDR3, the DNA is TGTGCCTGGGCACCTAGCTCCTACAATGAGCAGTTCTTC.

The genes are TRBV14 and TRBJ2-1, with TRBD1 as a possible D gene (5 bases). The V gene lost 5 bases and the J gene lost 0 bases, with 20 bases spanning the gap. CDR1 is SGHDN, CDR2 FVKESK, per germline. This CDR3 has 18 amino acids. The DNA of the CDR3 is TGTGCCAGCAGCGAGATGAAGAGCGACAGCAGCTCCTACAATGAGCAGTTCTTC. It is translated as CASSEMKSDSSSYNEQFF.

This chain joins TRBV2 and TRBJ2-7; 9 bases are shared with TRBD2. CDR1 SNHLY and CDR2 FYNNEI come from the germline V gene. The CDR3 runs 14 residues. The J segment lost 0 bases and the V segment lost 8 bases, leaving 5 bases of the junction unmatched. CDR3 sequence reads: CASRTSVSSYEQYF. Here the CDR3 DNA reads TGTGCCAGCCGGACTAGCGTAAGCTCCTACGAGCAGTACTTC.

This clone has a handful of counts. This chain joins TRBV3-1 (or the pseudogene TRBV3-2) and TRBJ2-2; D call uncertain. Trimming removed 1 base from V and 5 bases from J, with 5 bases in between. This CDR3 spans 13 amino acids. Germline V gene lookup returns CDR1 LGHDT and CDR2 YNNKEL (reference sequence). The CDR3 coding sequence is TGTGCCAGCAGCCAAGTCCTGACCGGGGAGCTGTTTTTT. Its protein product is CASSQVLTGELFF.

The rearrangement links TRBV7-9 to TRBJ1-1, with D perhaps TRBD1 (5 bases). Germline V gene sequence: CDR1 SEHNR, CDR2 FQNEAQ (reference sequence). V was shortened by 7 bases and J by 4 bases, with 22 bases between the two germline ends. The CDR3 runs to 16 residues. The CDR3 sequence is CASIWSTGGYGTEAFF. In DNA form, the CDR3 reads TGTGCCAGCATATGGTCCACTGGGGGGTATGGCACTGAAGCTTTCTTT.

The rearrangement links TRBV10-1 to TRBJ1-5; D gene unclear. The CDR3 loop spans 13 amino acids. The germline V gene has CDR1 WNHNN and CDR2 SYGVQD (reference sequence). V dropped 2 bases and J dropped 7 bases, with 9 bases sitting between them. CDR3 nucleotides: TGCGCCAGCAGTGAGGGAGGGCCCCAGCCCCAGCATTTT. Protein: CASSEGGPQPQHF.